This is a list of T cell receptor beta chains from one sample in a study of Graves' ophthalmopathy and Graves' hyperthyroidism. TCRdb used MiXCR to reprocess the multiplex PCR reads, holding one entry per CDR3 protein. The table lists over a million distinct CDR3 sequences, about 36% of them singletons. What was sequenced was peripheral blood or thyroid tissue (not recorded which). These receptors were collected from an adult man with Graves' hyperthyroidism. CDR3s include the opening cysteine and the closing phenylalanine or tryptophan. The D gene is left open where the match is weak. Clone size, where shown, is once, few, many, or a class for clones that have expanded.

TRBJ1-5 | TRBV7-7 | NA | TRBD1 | TGTGCCAGCAGCTCAACAGCCGGGACAGCCATCAATCAGCCCCAGCATTTT | CASSSTAGTAINQPQHF
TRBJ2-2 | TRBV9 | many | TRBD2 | TGTGCCAGCAGCGGGGGACTAGCGTTAAACACCGGGGAGCTGTTTTTT | CASSGGLALNTGELFF
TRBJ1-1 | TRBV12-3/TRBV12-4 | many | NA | TGTGTCGACGCGGGGAAAGCTTTCTTT | CVDAGKAFF
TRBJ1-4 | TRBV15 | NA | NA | TGTGCCACCAGCAGAGGGGGAGAGGCAGGCCCTGAAAAACTGTTTTTT | CATSRGGEAGPEKLFF
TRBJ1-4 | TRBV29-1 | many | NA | TGCAGCGTTGAAGATCCCAGGGCGGACGAAAAACTGTTTTTT | CSVEDPRADEKLFF
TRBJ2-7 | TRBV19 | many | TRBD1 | TGTGCCAGTAGTATAAGACAGGGTACCTACGAGCAGTACTTC | CASSIRQGTYEQYF
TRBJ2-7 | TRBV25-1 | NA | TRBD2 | TGTGCCAGCACCCCGGGGCTAGCGGGATTCCACGAGCAGTACTTC | CASTPGLAGFHEQYF
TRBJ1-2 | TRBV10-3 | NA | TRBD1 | TGTGCCATCAGTGAAAGACAGGGTTGGGATGGCTACACCTTC | CAISERQGWDGYTF
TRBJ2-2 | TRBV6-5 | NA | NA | TGTGCCAGCAGTTACTCCGGGACTCCTTCCGGGGAGCTGTTTTTT | CASSYSGTPSGELFF
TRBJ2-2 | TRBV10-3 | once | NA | TGTGCCAGCAGTTGGGGACCTTCGAAACGGAACACCGGGGAGCTGTTTTTT | CASSWGPSKRNTGELFF
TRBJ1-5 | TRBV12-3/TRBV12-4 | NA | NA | TGTGCCAGCAGGTCATTGGGCAATCAGCCCCAGCATTTT | CASRSLGNQPQHF
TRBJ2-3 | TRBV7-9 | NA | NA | TGTGCCAGCAGCTTAACTGGAATAGTTGCAGATACGCAGTATTTT | CASSLTGIVADTQYF
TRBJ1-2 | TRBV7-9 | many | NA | TGTGCCAGCAGCTCCTCCGGGACGATGGGTGAGGGCTACACCTTC | CASSSSGTMGEGYTF